This T cell receptor (beta chain) came from a study of blood T cell repertoires in COVID-19. Overall study: Nucleic acid was either cDNA or gDNA, and it came from T cells, B-cell-depleted T cells, or PBMCs.

Produced via immunoSEQ multiplex PCR; TCRdb's table is partial and in-frame only. The data show about 270,000 clones, approximately 85% seen once. V was clipped by 3 bases and J by 5 bases, with 13 bases between them. CDR1 and CDR2 from the germline V gene are SEHNR and FQNEAQ (reference sequence). The CDR3 has 14 amino acids. This sequence joins TRBV7-9 and TRBJ2-5; TRBD1 is a possible D gene (7 bases). The receptor comes from an elderly woman with COVID-19, enrolled during active disease. The sequencing sample was made of peripheral blood. In nucleotides, the CDR3 is TGTGCCAGCAGCTTTACAGGGGCGGGGGAGACCCAGTACTTC. Protein: CASSFTGAGETQYF.